Below, 2 T cell receptor beta chains from the same sample are listed, as sequenced in a study of CD8+ T cells in alopecia areata. Extracted RNA was reverse transcribed into cDNA, the sequencing template. Assay used: immunoSEQ multiplex PCR; TCRdb lists only in-frame clones, some missing. The sample yields some 200,000 clones, 45% to 75% seen once. Regarding treatment: oral pan-JAK inhibitor, 5-10 mg twice daily. This sample comprised CD4+ T cells sorted from blood, obtained at week 4, from a patient treated with tofacitinib. These receptors were obtained from a human donor with alopecia areata.

This clone appeared a single time. Here the CDR3 DNA reads TGTGCCTGGGGGGGACTCAACACCATATATTTT. Translating gives CAWGGLNTIYF. The rearrangement links TRBV30 to TRBJ1-3, with D perhaps TRBD1 (5 bases). V was cut by 5 bases and J by 7 bases, with 9 bases left in between. Germline V gene lookup returns CDR1 GTSNPN and CDR2 SVGIG (reference sequence). CDR3 length equals 11 residues.

This clone was detected a few times. The chain has TRBV27 and TRBJ1-2; D is unresolved. Trimming removed 3 bases from V and 3 bases from J, with 11 bases in between. Germline V gene data show CDR1 as MNHEY and CDR2 as SMNVEV (reference sequence). CDR3 length: 14 residues. CDR3 sequence (DNA): TGTGCCAGCAGTTTGAAGGGAAAGGACTATGGCTACACCTTC. The encoded protein is CASSLKGKDYGYTF.